This T cell receptor (beta chain) was profiled in a study of early T cells in non-severe SARS-CoV-2 infection. Study-wide context: The chains were unpaired, and the sequenced material was bulk RNA from unsorted whole blood.

The CDR3 sequence is 14 residues long. Germline V gives CDR1 MNHEY, CDR2 SMNVEV (reference sequence). With V trimmed by 3 bases and J by 3 bases, 4 bases remained unmatched. TCRdb independently ran MiXCR on the 5' RACE reads; one entry per CDR3 protein. The sample consists of 45,000 to 55,000 distinct CDR3 sequences, approximately 7.5% of them appearing once. The sample taken for sequencing was whole blood. This chain uses TRBV27 with TRBJ2-7; 8 bases are a match to TRBD2. This TCR came from an adult who was a healthcare worker with PCR-confirmed SARS-CoV-2 infection or an uninfected control (not recorded which). The CDR3 here is CASSFQAGVYEQYF. DNA of the CDR3: TGTGCCAGCAGTTTTCAAGCGGGGGTCTACGAGCAGTACTTC.